This T cell receptor (beta chain) appears in the sequencing data of a study of blood T cell repertoires in COVID-19. For the study at large: COVID-19 samples, acute and convalescent, were from the United States, Italy and Spain.

Assay used: immunoSEQ multiplex PCR; TCRdb lists only in-frame clones, some missing. The sample has about 130,000 clones; 88% are singletons. This TCR was sampled from a man between 45 and 60 years old with acute or convalescent COVID-19. Source material: peripheral blood.

In DNA, the CDR3 is TGTGCCAGCAGGTTTACAGGGAGCCAATCCCCGGGCTACACCTTC. Residues: CASRFTGSQSPGYTF. The chain is built from TRBV6-6 and TRBJ1-2, with a possible D match to TRBD1 (6 bases). The CDR3 length is 15 residues. CDR1 is MNHNY, CDR2 SVGAGI, per germline (reference sequence). V shed 6 bases and J shed 8 bases, with 22 bases lying between them.